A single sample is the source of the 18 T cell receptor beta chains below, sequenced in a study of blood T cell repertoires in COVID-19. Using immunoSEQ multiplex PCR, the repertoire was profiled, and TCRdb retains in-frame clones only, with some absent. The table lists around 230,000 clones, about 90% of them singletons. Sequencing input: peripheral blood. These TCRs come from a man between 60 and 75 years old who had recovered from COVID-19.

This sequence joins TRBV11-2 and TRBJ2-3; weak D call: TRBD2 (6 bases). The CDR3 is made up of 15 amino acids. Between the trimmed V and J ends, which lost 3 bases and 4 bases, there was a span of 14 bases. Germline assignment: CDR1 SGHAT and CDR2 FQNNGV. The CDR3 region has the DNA TGTGCCAGCAGCTTGCGCCACCGCGGGGCAGATACGCAGTATTTT. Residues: CASSLRHRGADTQYF.

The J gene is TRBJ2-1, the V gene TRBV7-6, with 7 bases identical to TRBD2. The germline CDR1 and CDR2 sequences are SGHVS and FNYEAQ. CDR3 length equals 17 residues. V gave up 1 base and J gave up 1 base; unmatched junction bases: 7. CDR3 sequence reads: CASSLVSWTRSYNEQFF. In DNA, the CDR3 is TGTGCCAGCAGCTTAGTGTCCTGGACTAGATCCTACAATGAGCAGTTCTTC.

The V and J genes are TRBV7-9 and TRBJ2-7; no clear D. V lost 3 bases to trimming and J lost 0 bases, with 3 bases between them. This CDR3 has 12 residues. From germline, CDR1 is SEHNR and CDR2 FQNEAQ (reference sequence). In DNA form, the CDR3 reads TGTGCCAGCAGCTTCTCCTCCTACGAGCAGTACTTC. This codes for CASSFSSYEQYF.

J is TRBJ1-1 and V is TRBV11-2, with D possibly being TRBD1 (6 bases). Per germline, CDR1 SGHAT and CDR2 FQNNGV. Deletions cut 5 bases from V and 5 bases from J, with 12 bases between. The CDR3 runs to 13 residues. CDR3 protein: CASSPLRGTEAFF. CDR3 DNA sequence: TGTGCCAGCAGCCCACTAAGGGGGACTGAAGCTTTCTTT.

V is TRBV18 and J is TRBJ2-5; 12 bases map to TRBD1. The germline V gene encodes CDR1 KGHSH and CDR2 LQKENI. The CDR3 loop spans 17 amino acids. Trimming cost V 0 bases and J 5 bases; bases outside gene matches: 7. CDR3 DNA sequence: TGTGCCAGCTCACCACCGAAGGGACAGGGGGCGAAGGAGACCCAGTACTTC. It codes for CASSPPKGQGAKETQYF.

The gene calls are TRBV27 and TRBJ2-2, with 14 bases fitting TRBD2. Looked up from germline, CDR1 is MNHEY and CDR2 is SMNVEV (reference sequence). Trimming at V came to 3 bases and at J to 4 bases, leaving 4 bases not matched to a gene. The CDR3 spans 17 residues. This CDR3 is CASSLGLAGVFTGELFF. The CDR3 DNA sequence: TGTGCCAGCAGTTTGGGACTAGCGGGGGTGTTCACCGGGGAGCTGTTTTTT.

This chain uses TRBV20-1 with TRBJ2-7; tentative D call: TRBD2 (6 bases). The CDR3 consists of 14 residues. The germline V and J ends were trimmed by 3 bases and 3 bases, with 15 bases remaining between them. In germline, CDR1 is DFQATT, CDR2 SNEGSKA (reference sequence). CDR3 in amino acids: CSASFAGRYYEQYF. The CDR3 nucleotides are TGCAGTGCTAGTTTCGCGGGGAGATACTACGAGCAGTACTTC.

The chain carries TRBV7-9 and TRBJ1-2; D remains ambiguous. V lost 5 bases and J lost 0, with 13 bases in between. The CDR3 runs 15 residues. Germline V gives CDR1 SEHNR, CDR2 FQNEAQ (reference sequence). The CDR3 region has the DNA TGTGCCAGCAGCCCCCTCGGGGTAGCTAACTATGGCTACACCTTC. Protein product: CASSPLGVANYGYTF.

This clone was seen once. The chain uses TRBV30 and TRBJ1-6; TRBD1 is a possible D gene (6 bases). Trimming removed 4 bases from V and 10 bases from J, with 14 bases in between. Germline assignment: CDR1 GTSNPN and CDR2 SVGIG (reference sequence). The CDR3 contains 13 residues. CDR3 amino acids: CAWKQGVSSPLHF. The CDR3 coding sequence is TGTGCCTGGAAACAGGGTGTTAGCTCACCCCTCCACTTT. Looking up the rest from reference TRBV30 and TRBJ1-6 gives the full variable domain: SQTIHQWPATLVQPVGSPLSLECTVEGTSNPNLYWYRQAAGRGLQLLFYSVGIGQISSEVPQNLSASRPQDRQFILSSKKLLLSDSGFYLCAWKQGVSSPLHFGNGTRLTVT.

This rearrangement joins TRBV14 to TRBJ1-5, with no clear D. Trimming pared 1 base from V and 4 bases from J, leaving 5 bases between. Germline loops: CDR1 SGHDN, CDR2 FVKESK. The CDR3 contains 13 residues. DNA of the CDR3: TGTGCCAGCAGCCAAGCAGGAAATCAGCCCCAGCATTTT. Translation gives CASSQAGNQPQHF. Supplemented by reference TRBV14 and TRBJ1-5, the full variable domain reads EAGVTQFPSHSVIEKGQTVTLRCDPISGHDNLYWYRRVMGKEIKFLLHFVKESKQDESGMPNNRFLAERTGGTYSTLKVQPAELEDSGVYFCASSQAGNQPQHFGDGTRLSIL.

The CDR3 loop reads CASSPDRGSGNTIYF. DNA of the CDR3: TGTGCCAGCAGCCCGGACAGGGGCTCTGGAAACACCATATATTTT. V usage is TRBV2 and J usage is TRBJ1-3, with TRBD1 matching 9 bases. CDR1 is SNHLY, CDR2 FYNNEI, per germline. Losses at the gene ends were 6 bases for V and 0 bases for J; bases not matched to a gene: 3. The CDR3 is 15 amino acids.

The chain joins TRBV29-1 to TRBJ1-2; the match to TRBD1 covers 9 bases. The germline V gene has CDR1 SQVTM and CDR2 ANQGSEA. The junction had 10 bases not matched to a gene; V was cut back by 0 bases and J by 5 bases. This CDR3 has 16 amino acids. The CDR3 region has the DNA TGCAGCGTTGAAGACCCAAACAGGGGGCTTAGGTATGGCTACACCTTC. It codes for CSVEDPNRGLRYGYTF.

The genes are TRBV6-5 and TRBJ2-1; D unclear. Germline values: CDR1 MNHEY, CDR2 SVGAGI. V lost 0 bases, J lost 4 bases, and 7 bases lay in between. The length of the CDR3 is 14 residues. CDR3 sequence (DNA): TGTGCCAGCAGTTACTCCATTGTTTACAATGAGCAGTTCTTC. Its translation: CASSYSIVYNEQFF.

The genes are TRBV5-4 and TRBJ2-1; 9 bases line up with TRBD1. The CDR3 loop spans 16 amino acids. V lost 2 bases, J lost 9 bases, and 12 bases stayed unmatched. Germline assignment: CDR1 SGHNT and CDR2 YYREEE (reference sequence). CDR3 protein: CASSFGAGTGFGEQFF. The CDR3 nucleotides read TGTGCCAGCAGCTTTGGAGCCGGGACAGGGTTCGGTGAGCAGTTCTTC. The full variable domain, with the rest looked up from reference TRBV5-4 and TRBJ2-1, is ETGVTQSPTHLIKTRGQQVTLRCSSQSGHNTVSWYQQALGQGPQFIFQYYREEENGRGNFPPRFSGLQFPNYSSELNVNALELDDSALYLCASSFGAGTGFGEQFFGPGTRLTVL.

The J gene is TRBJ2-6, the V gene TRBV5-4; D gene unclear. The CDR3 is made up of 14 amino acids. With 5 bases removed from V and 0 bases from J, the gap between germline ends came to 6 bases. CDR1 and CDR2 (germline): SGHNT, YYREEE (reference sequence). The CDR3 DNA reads TGTGCCAGCAGTCACAGCTCTGGGGCCAACGTCCTGACTTTC. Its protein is CASSHSSGANVLTF.

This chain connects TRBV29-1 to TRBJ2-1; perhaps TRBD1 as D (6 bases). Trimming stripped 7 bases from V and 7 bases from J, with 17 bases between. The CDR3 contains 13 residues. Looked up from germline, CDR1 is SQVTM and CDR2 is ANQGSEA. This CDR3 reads CSAGIRQVNEQFF. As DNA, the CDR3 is TGCAGCGCCGGAATTAGACAGGTTAATGAGCAGTTCTTC.

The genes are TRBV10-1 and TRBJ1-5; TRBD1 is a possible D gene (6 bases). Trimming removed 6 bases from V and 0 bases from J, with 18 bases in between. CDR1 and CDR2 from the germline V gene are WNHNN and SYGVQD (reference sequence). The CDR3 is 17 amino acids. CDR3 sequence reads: CASSGQSGKYSNQPQHF. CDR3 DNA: TGCGCCAGCAGCGGACAGTCGGGAAAGTATAGCAATCAGCCCCAGCATTTT.

In DNA form, the CDR3 reads TGCGCCAGCAGTCAACCTCCCAGGGAGCAGTACTTC. Its protein product is CASSQPPREQYF. J is TRBJ2-7 and V is TRBV23-1; D gene uncertain. TRBV23-1 carries the ORF label, with uncertain function. Trimming left V 2 bases short and J 7 bases short, with 9 bases between. The CDR3 consists of 12 residues.